Below, 10 T cell receptor beta chains from the same sample are listed, as sequenced in a study of cytomegalovirus exposure and HLA in healthy donors. The PCR ran on 60 Vbeta and 13 Jbeta primers. The table came from immunoSEQ multiplex PCR; TCRdb's copy has only in-frame clones and leaves some out. The sample holds approximately 110,000 clones, roughly 76% seen once. The sequenced material came from PBMCs. The source is a woman aged 50 to 60 in good health and CMV-seropositive.

This clone was counted once. J is TRBJ1-1 and V is TRBV19; D possibly corresponds to TRBD1 (6 bases). Looked up from germline, CDR1 is LNHDA and CDR2 is SQIVND (reference sequence). The CDR3 length is 15 residues. V shed 0 bases and J shed 8 bases, with 16 bases lying between them. The CDR3 region is CASSIEFSGVAEAFF. The DNA of the CDR3 is TGTGCCAGTAGTATAGAGTTTTCAGGGGTTGCAGAAGCTTTCTTT.

The genes are TRBV4-3 and TRBJ1-2; unclear D gene. The V gene's germline CDR1 is LGHNA and CDR2 YSLEER. Trimming cost V 0 bases and J 4 bases, with 15 bases left between them. This CDR3 is built from 16 residues. CDR3: CASSQDTAGAGYGYTF. CDR3 in DNA: TGCGCCAGCAGCCAAGATACTGCGGGCGCCGGCTATGGCTACACCTTC.

The V call is TRBV4-2, the J call TRBJ2-7, with a weak D call TRBD1 (5 bases). The germline V gene has CDR1 LGHNA and CDR2 YNFKEQ. V was pared by 3 bases and J by 3 bases, with 9 bases between. There are 13 residues in the CDR3. CDR3 coding DNA: TGTGCCAGCAGCCATGGACAAAACTACGAGCAGTACTTC. This translates into CASSHGQNYEQYF.

The chain has TRBV6-7 and TRBJ1-5; D is possibly TRBD1 (5 bases). TRBV6-7 is an open reading frame, and its role is uncertain. CDR3 length: 16 residues. With 2 bases removed from V and 2 bases from J, the gap between germline ends came to 13 bases. The CDR3 DNA sequence: TGTGCCAGCAGTTACAGGGCAGGGAAATGCAATCAGCCCCAGCATTTT. Translated: CASSYRAGKCNQPQHF.

The sample holds one count of this clone. The genes are TRBV6-6 and TRBJ2-6; 7 bases match TRBD2. CDR1 is MNHNY and CDR2 is SVGAGI in the germline V gene (reference sequence). V gave up 11 bases and J gave up 4 bases; unmatched junction bases: 14. This CDR3 spans 16 amino acids. The CDR3 nucleotides are TGTGCCTGCTACCGGGGGGACTCTTTGGGGGCCAACGTCCTGACTTTC. It specifies CACYRGDSLGANVLTF.

The chain has TRBV5-4 and TRBJ2-2, with TRBD1 matching 9 bases. The CDR3 has 15 amino acids. Germline V gene lookup returns CDR1 SGHNT and CDR2 YYREEE (reference sequence). The ends lost 4 bases at V and 6 bases at J; junction bases unmatched: 7. The CDR3 DNA sequence: TGTGCCAGCAGCGATCCGGGACAGGGTCCCGGGGAGCTGTTTTTT. Translated, it gives CASSDPGQGPGELFF.

This clone was counted a few times. The J gene is TRBJ2-2, the V gene TRBV6-5, with a possible D match to TRBD1 (5 bases). V lost 4 bases to trimming and J lost 7 bases, with 10 bases between them. The germline gives CDR1 MNHEY, CDR2 SVGAGI. The CDR3 runs 13 residues. The CDR3 DNA reads TGTGCCAGCAGTTTCGACAGACGCGGGGAGCTGTTTTTT. Encoded protein: CASSFDRRGELFF.

Written as DNA, the CDR3 is TGTGCCACCAGCACCAGGACTAGCGGTTCCGAGCAGTACTTC. Translation: CATSTRTSGSEQYF. The V and J genes are TRBV15 and TRBJ2-7; 10 bases agree with TRBD2. J gave up 6 bases and V 4 bases, and 6 bases lay outside the gene matches. CDR3 length equals 14 residues. Germline-derived CDR1 and CDR2 are LNHNV and YYDKDF (reference sequence).

The chain links TRBV5-6 to TRBJ2-7; TRBD2 is a possible D gene (6 bases). The CDR3 is made up of 14 amino acids. Germline values: CDR1 SGHDT, CDR2 YYEEEE. Trimming took off 4 bases at V and 3 bases at J, with 14 bases between the two ends. The CDR3 protein is CASSPTRTVYEQYF. As DNA, the CDR3 is TGTGCCAGCAGCCCGACTAGGACCGTCTACGAGCAGTACTTC.

The J gene is TRBJ2-1, the V gene TRBV7-9, with D maybe TRBD1 (6 bases). Trimming cost V 7 bases and J 0 bases, with 13 bases left between them. Germline V lookup: CDR1 SEHNR, CDR2 FQNEAQ (reference sequence). There are 15 residues in the CDR3. DNA for the CDR3: TGTGCCAGCAAACCACAGGGTAGCTCCTACAATGAGCAGTTCTTC. This translates into CASKPQGSSYNEQFF.